This TCR beta chain appears in the sequencing data of a study of blood T cell repertoires in COVID-19. Here immunoSEQ multiplex PCR was the method, and the copy in TCRdb shows in-frame clones only, minus some. The sample holds under 200,000 clones, over 75% seen once. After removal of 3 bases from V and 4 bases from J, the junction contained 2 bases not matched to a gene. The CDR3 spans 13 residues. Germline loops: CDR1 SGHDT, CDR2 YYEEEE. The clonotype originates from a man aged 65-85 years with acute or convalescent COVID-19. Sequenced material: peripheral blood. This chain connects TRBV5-6 to TRBJ2-5, with TRBD1 matching 8 bases. CDR3: CASSSDRGETQYF. CDR3 DNA sequence: TGTGCCAGCAGCTCAGACAGGGGAGAGACCCAGTACTTC.